The text below deals with one TCR beta chain. These data originate in a study of shared clonotypes between healthy human individuals. Turning to the study itself: CD4 naive and CD4 memory each took three plates per donor, while CD8 naive took two and CD8 memory one.

The V and J ends lost 6 bases and 0 bases, in that order; junction bases with no gene match: 11. The germline gives CDR1 KGHSH, CDR2 LQKENI. CDR3 length: 17 amino acids. This table comes from immunoSEQ multiplex PCR, and its TCRdb copy is limited to in-frame clones, with some not included. The sample lists 2 million to 2.5 million clones, just under 95% occurring once. Cells designated naive CD8 were CD45RO-negative and were positively selected for CCR7, with terminally differentiated effector memory CD45RA+ cells excluded. The sequence was obtained from a man aged 18 to 29 in good health. J is TRBJ1-5 and V is TRBV18; 7 bases are a match to TRBD1. The specimen was naive CD8+ T cells sorted from blood. CDR3: CASSHKGAGGSNQPQHF. In nucleotides, the CDR3 is TGTGCCAGCTCGCATAAGGGGGCGGGAGGTAGCAATCAGCCCCAGCATTTT.